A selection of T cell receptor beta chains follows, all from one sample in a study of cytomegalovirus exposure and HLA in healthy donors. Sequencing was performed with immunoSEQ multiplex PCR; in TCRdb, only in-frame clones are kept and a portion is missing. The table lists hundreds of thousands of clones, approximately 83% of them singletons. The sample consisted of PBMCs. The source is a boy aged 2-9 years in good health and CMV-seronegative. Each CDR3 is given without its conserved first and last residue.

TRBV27,ASSLSTSGVNTGELF
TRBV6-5,ASSYSTIRGPGELF
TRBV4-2,ASSQDSGYQETQY
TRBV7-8,ASSLDRVDNQPQH
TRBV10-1,ASSENPSGGAVDEQF
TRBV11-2,ASSRGGNTEAF
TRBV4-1,ASSQDFWDRGHNEQF
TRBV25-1,ASGETQY
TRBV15,ATSRDTGVPYNEQF
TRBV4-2,ASSLGTGRDSPSPLH
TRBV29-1,SVGLAGMYQETQY
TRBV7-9,ASSLAGQINYGYT
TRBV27,ASSFLTSGSYRTDTQY
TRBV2,ASRRTGGNQPQH
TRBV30,AWSVSEATKNIQY
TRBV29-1,STRQGHGYT
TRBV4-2,ASSLYFRGNNEQF
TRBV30,AWSVRFQGQRTYEQY
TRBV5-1,ASSLAETNTEAF
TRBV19,ASSTAGGEALH
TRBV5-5,ASSLEGESQPQH
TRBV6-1,ASSEAGGETDTQY
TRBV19,ASSSNFYPYNEQF
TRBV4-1,ASSQDEVNSYNEQF
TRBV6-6,ASSSPPGLHNEQF
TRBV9,ASSGNSGPDTQY
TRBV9,ASSVEGEMNTEAF
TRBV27,ASSWTSGSEETQY
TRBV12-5,ASAWREGSHEQY